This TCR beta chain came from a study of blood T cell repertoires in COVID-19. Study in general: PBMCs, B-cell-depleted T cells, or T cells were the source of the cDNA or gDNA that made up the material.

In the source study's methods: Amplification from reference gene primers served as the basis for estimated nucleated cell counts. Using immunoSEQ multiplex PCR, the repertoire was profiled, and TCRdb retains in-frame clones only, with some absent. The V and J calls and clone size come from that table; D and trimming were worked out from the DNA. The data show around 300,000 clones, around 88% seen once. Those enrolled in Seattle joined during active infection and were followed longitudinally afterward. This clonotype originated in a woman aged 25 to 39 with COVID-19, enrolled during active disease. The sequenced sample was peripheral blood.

The CDR3 sequence is CASSPGDRGIYGYTF. CDR3 in DNA: TGCGCCAGCAGCCCGGGGGACAGGGGGATTTATGGCTACACCTTC. The chain combines TRBV5-1 with TRBJ1-2; 11 positions agree with TRBD1. The CDR3 covers 15 residues. V shed 4 bases, J shed 5 bases, and the junction held 7 bases outside the gene matches. Germline V CDR1 and CDR2: SGHRS, YFSETQ.